This TCR beta chain came from a study of T cells after posttransplantation cyclophosphamide. Study conclusions and caveats: Recipient CMV seropositivity and CMV reactivation strongly tracked TRB clonality. Later blood repertoires were often dominated by clones from the donor CD8+ memory compartment. Skin or GI-infiltrating T cells shared few TRB sequences with blood.

This clone has at least ten counts. Its specificity is not known. Here immunoSEQ multiplex PCR was the method, and the copy in TCRdb shows in-frame clones only, minus some. This sample carries approximately 5,400 clones, none of them present only once. A marrow graft followed busulfan-fludarabine conditioning, with cyclophosphamide on days +3 and +4. The V and J ends lost 2 bases and 6 bases respectively, with 15 bases between them. Germline V CDR1 and CDR2: SGHKS, YYEKEE (reference sequence). The CDR3 contains 14 residues. This receptor was taken from a male patient in his sixties or seventies who received an allogeneic stem cell transplant from a related donor, was CMV-positive, and had no GVHD. Some T cells may possibly be graft donor cells. This chain connects TRBV5-5 to TRBJ2-7, with D perhaps matching TRBD1 (6 bases). Sequencing used PBMCs, obtained after allogeneic stem cell transplant with posttransplant cyclophosphamide. CDR3 residues: CASSFLQGYSEQYF. DNA of the CDR3: TGTGCCAGCAGCTTCCTGCAGGGGTACTCCGAGCAGTACTTC.